This TCR beta chain was sequenced in a study of blood T cell repertoires in COVID-19. Study information: COVID-19 samples collected from the United States, Italy and Spain covered acute and convalescent phases. PBMCs, B-cell-depleted T cells, or T cells were the source of the cDNA or gDNA that made up the material.

Study processing details: Reference gene primer amplification in the assay estimated nucleated cell counts. TCRdb's table, derived via immunoSEQ multiplex PCR, lists solely in-frame clones and lacks some. For V, J and clone size, that table is used; D and trimming come from the DNA. The sample lists around 190,000 clones, more than 75% occurring once. Seattle-derived patients entered the study during active infection and were followed longitudinally. The specimen was peripheral blood. The clonotype originates from a woman in her fifties or sixties with COVID-19, enrolled during active disease.

Here the CDR3 DNA reads TGTGCCAGCAGTTTATCTGGGACAGGGTATGGCTACACCTTC. Encoded protein: CASSLSGTGYGYTF. This chain links TRBV27 with TRBJ1-2, with TRBD1 matching 9 bases. This CDR3 contains 14 residues. The germline gives CDR1 MNHEY, CDR2 SMNVEV (reference sequence). V shed 0 bases and J 5 bases; nucleotides not matched to a gene: 1.